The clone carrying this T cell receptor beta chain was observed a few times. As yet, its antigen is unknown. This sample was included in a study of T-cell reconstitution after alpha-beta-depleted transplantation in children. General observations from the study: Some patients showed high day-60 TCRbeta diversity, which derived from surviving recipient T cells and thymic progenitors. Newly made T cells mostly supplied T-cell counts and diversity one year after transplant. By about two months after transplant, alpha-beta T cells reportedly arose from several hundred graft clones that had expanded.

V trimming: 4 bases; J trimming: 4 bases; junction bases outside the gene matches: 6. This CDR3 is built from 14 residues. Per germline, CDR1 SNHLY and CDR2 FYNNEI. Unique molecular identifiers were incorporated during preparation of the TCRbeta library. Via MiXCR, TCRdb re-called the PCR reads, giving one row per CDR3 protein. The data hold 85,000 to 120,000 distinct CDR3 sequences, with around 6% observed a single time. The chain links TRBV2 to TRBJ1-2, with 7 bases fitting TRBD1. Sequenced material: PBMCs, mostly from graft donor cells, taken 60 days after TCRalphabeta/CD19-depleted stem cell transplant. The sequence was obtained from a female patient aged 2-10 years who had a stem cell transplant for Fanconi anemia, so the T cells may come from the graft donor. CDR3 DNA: TGTGCCAGCAGTGGGTACAGGGGTGTCTATGGCTACACCTTC. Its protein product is CASSGYRGVYGYTF.